This entry lists 7 T cell receptor beta chains sequenced from one sample in a study of blood T cell repertoires in COVID-19. Method: immunoSEQ multiplex PCR; TCRdb's copy keeps in-frame clones and lacks some. This table has some 400,000 clones, around 89% appearing once. The sequenced sample was peripheral blood. The receptor source for this set is a man aged 18 to 35 with active or convalescent COVID-19.

The chain has TRBV7-6 and TRBJ1-6, with TRBD1 identical over 9 bases. After removal of 5 bases from V and 4 bases from J, the junction contained 6 bases not matched to a gene. Germline V gene data show CDR1 as SGHVS and CDR2 as FNYEAQ. The CDR3 length is 16 residues. CDR3 nucleotides: TGTGCCAGCAGCGTAGGACAGGGGACGTATAATTCACCCCTCCACTTT. This translates into CASSVGQGTYNSPLHF.

The chain is built from TRBV5-8 and TRBJ2-7; D is unclear. The V gene lost 2 bases and the J gene lost 8 bases, with 11 bases spanning the gap. The CDR3 runs 12 residues. Germline V lookup: CDR1 SGHTS, CDR2 YDEGEE. The CDR3 here is CASSLSSVKQYF. In DNA form, the CDR3 reads TGTGCCAGCAGCTTATCTTCGGTGAAGCAGTACTTC.

In this sample, this clone turned up a few times. The chain recombines TRBV2 with TRBJ1-1; a weak D match, TRBD1 (6 bases). CDR1 and CDR2 (germline): SNHLY, FYNNEI. Trimming took 6 bases from V and 0 from J, leaving 8 bases between them. The CDR3 totals 13 residues. The CDR3 loop reads CASRRGMNTEAFF. DNA for the CDR3: TGTGCCAGCAGAAGGGGGATGAACACTGAAGCTTTCTTT.

This clone was counted once. The rearrangement uses TRBV7-2 and TRBJ2-3; 9 nucleotides line up with TRBD2. After removal of 10 bases from V and 0 bases from J, the junction contained 5 bases not matched to a gene. There are 14 residues in the CDR3. The germline V gene has CDR1 SGHTA and CDR2 FQGNSA. CDR3 protein: CAMPSGTSTDTQYF. For the CDR3, the DNA is TGTGCCATGCCTAGCGGGACTAGCACAGATACGCAGTATTTT.

V gene TRBV4-1 combines with J gene TRBJ2-7; D not certain. The germline V and J ends were trimmed by 4 bases and 1 base, with 8 bases remaining between them. CDR1 is MGHRA, CDR2 YSYEKL, per germline. The CDR3 sequence is 13 residues long. As DNA, the CDR3 is TGCGCCAGCAGCCCGTCAGGATCCTACGAGCAGTACTTC. Protein product: CASSPSGSYEQYF.

For this clone: An end of the junction differs from the germline gene, which may be a read error. The V and J genes are TRBV6-6 and TRBJ2-5; D perhaps matches TRBD2 (6 bases). This CDR3 has 15 amino acids. Germline CDR1 MNHNY, CDR2 SVGAGI (reference sequence). The CDR3 sequence: CASSNSRRGGETQYF. For the CDR3, the DNA is TGTGCCAGCAGTAACTCCCGCCGTGGGGGGGAGACCCAGTACTTC.

CDR3 nucleotides: TGTGCCAGTCCGCCTCGGCGGGGAGCCTACAATGAGCAGTTCTTC. It specifies CASPPRRGAYNEQFF. The chain recombines TRBV27 with TRBJ2-1, with TRBD2 as a possible D gene (6 bases). Germline V CDR1 and CDR2: MNHEY, SMNVEV (reference sequence). Trimming left V 9 bases short and J 2 bases short, with 17 bases between. The CDR3 is 15 amino acids.